A selection of T cell receptor beta chains follows, all from one sample in a study of regulatory T cells in long-lasting Graves disease. One entry per CDR3 protein results from TCRdb running MiXCR on the multiplex PCR reads. The data show around 250,000 distinct CDR3 sequences, around 18% seen once. Sequenced material: peripheral blood mononuclear cells (PBMCs), taken at new diagnosis, from a patient treated with antithyroid drugs. The receptors come from a female donor with Graves disease. Both conserved end residues are part of each CDR3. Fields, in order: J gene, D gene, V gene, clone size, CDR3 protein, CDR3 DNA. The D gene is left open where the match is weak. Clone size is given for some rows only: seen once, a few or many times, or a class if the clone is expanded.

J gene: TRBJ1-4
D gene: NA
V gene: TRBV27
clone size: many
CDR3 protein: CASSLGQSNEKLFF
CDR3 DNA: TGTGCCAGCAGTTTAGGTCAGTCTAATGAAAAACTGTTTTTT

J gene: TRBJ2-3
D gene: NA
V gene: TRBV11-3
clone size: many
CDR3 protein: CASSLGTASTDTQYF
CDR3 DNA: TGTGCCAGCAGCTTAGGGACAGCGAGCACAGATACGCAGTATTTT

J gene: TRBJ1-6
D gene: NA
V gene: TRBV7-3
clone size: many
CDR3 protein: CASSLTGSDNSPLHF
CDR3 DNA: TGTGCCAGCAGCTTAACGGGGTCAGATAATTCACCCCTCCACTTT

J gene: TRBJ2-2
D gene: NA
V gene: TRBV7-3
clone size: many
CDR3 protein: CASSLPGRSRELFF
CDR3 DNA: TGTGCCAGCAGCTTACCCGGACGGTCCCGGGAGCTGTTTTTT

J gene: TRBJ2-4
D gene: NA
V gene: TRBV13
clone size: many
CDR3 protein: CASSSTRDRNVAKNIQYF
CDR3 DNA: TGTGCCAGCAGCTCTACCCGGGACCGCAACGTAGCCAAAAACATTCAGTACTTC

J gene: TRBJ2-3
D gene: NA
V gene: TRBV28
clone size: many
CDR3 protein: CASTQTWGGTTDTQYF
CDR3 DNA: TGTGCCAGCACTCAAACATGGGGAGGAACGACAGATACGCAGTATTTT

J gene: TRBJ1-2
D gene: NA
V gene: TRBV5-5
clone size: few
CDR3 protein: CASSLAITNYGYTF
CDR3 DNA: TGTGCCAGCAGCTTGGCCATCACTAACTATGGCTACACCTTC

J gene: TRBJ2-1
D gene: TRBD1
V gene: TRBV5-1
clone size: once
CDR3 protein: CASSAPGQGLPSYNEQFF
CDR3 DNA: TGCGCCAGCAGCGCCCCCGGACAGGGGCTCCCATCCTACAATGAGCAGTTCTTC

J gene: TRBJ1-6
D gene: NA
V gene: TRBV19
clone size: many
CDR3 protein: CASRTSGRNSPLHF
CDR3 DNA: TGTGCCAGTAGGACTTCAGGGCGCAATTCACCCCTCCACTTT

J gene: TRBJ2-4
D gene: NA
V gene: TRBV28
clone size: NA
CDR3 protein: CASTSGLFGKNIQYF
CDR3 DNA: TGTGCCAGCACCAGTGGCTTGTTTGGCAAAAACATTCAGTACTTC

J gene: TRBJ2-3
D gene: NA
V gene: TRBV20-1
clone size: many
CDR3 protein: CSARDWAEDTQYF
CDR3 DNA: TGCAGTGCTAGAGATTGGGCTGAAGATACGCAGTATTTT

J gene: TRBJ2-6
D gene: TRBD1
V gene: TRBV12-3/TRBV12-4
clone size: NA
CDR3 protein: CASSSTGAGANVLTF
CDR3 DNA: TGTGCCAGCAGTTCCACAGGGGCCGGGGCCAACGTCCTGACTTTC

J gene: TRBJ1-6
D gene: NA
V gene: TRBV2
clone size: many
CDR3 protein: CASSEDQGYAPLHF
CDR3 DNA: TGTGCCAGCAGTGAAGATCAGGGTTACGCACCACTCCACTTT

J gene: TRBJ2-5
D gene: TRBD2
V gene: TRBV29-1
clone size: NA
CDR3 protein: CSLQTGTSARETQYF
CDR3 DNA: TGCAGCCTCCAAACCGGGACTAGCGCGAGAGAGACCCAGTACTTC

J gene: TRBJ2-7
D gene: NA
V gene: TRBV11-2
clone size: many
CDR3 protein: CASSPVGGRGLYEQYF
CDR3 DNA: TGTGCCAGCAGCCCAGTTGGGGGCAGGGGCCTCTACGAGCAGTACTTC

J gene: TRBJ1-2
D gene: TRBD1
V gene: TRBV5-5
clone size: many
CDR3 protein: CASSTGTGNGYTF
CDR3 DNA: TGTGCCAGCAGCACTGGGACAGGGAACGGCTACACCTTC

J gene: TRBJ2-1
D gene: TRBD2
V gene: TRBV25-1
clone size: many
CDR3 protein: CASSELELAGGYEQFF
CDR3 DNA: TGTGCCAGCAGTGAATTAGAACTAGCGGGAGGGTATGAGCAGTTCTTC

J gene: TRBJ2-7
D gene: TRBD2
V gene: TRBV6-1
clone size: few
CDR3 protein: CASRPSGTYEQYF
CDR3 DNA: TGTGCCAGCAGACCTAGCGGTACCTACGAGCAGTACTTC

J gene: TRBJ2-7
D gene: TRBD2
V gene: TRBV7-8
clone size: NA
CDR3 protein: CASTARLAGGPWGEQYF
CDR3 DNA: TGTGCCAGCACCGCAAGACTAGCGGGAGGGCCCTGGGGCGAGCAGTACTTC

J gene: TRBJ1-5
D gene: NA
V gene: TRBV30
clone size: many
CDR3 protein: CAWRSEVSNQPQHF
CDR3 DNA: TGTGCCTGGAGATCGGAGGTTAGCAATCAGCCCCAGCATTTT

J gene: TRBJ2-7
D gene: TRBD2
V gene: TRBV19
clone size: NA
CDR3 protein: CASSSTGAGTSGTYEQYF
CDR3 DNA: TGTGCCAGTAGTTCGACAGGGGCCGGGACTAGCGGGACCTACGAGCAGTACTTC

J gene: TRBJ1-1
D gene: NA
V gene: TRBV6-2/TRBV6-3
clone size: many
CDR3 protein: CASSEEGGGTEAFF
CDR3 DNA: TGTGCCAGCAGTGAAGAGGGGGGAGGCACTGAAGCTTTCTTT

J gene: TRBJ2-1
D gene: TRBD2
V gene: TRBV24-1
clone size: few
CDR3 protein: CATSDLERDVVNEQFF
CDR3 DNA: TGTGCCACCAGTGATTTAGAGCGGGATGTTGTGAATGAGCAGTTCTTC

J gene: TRBJ2-7
D gene: NA
V gene: TRBV7-6
clone size: many
CDR3 protein: CASSLGGDNEQYF
CDR3 DNA: TGTGCCAGCAGCTTGGGGGGAGACAACGAGCAGTACTTC

J gene: TRBJ2-5
D gene: TRBD2
V gene: TRBV9
clone size: many
CDR3 protein: CASSPNSGSRETQYF
CDR3 DNA: TGTGCCAGCAGCCCGAATAGCGGGAGTCGAGAGACCCAGTACTTC

J gene: TRBJ1-2
D gene: NA
V gene: TRBV6-2/TRBV6-3
clone size: NA
CDR3 protein: CASRATGNYGYTF
CDR3 DNA: TGTGCCAGCAGGGCAACAGGGAACTATGGCTACACCTTC

J gene: TRBJ2-1
D gene: NA
V gene: TRBV10-3
clone size: many
CDR3 protein: CAISEGGAYNEQFF
CDR3 DNA: TGTGCCATCAGTGAGGGTGGGGCCTACAATGAGCAGTTCTTC

J gene: TRBJ2-7
D gene: TRBD1
V gene: TRBV7-9
clone size: NA
CDR3 protein: CASSLSSDRVGEQYF
CDR3 DNA: TGTGCCAGCAGCTTGTCCTCAGACAGGGTTGGGGAGCAGTACTTC

J gene: TRBJ2-7
D gene: TRBD2
V gene: TRBV20-1
clone size: many
CDR3 protein: CSARGLAGAGEQYF
CDR3 DNA: TGCAGTGCTAGAGGACTAGCGGGAGCCGGCGAGCAGTACTTC

J gene: TRBJ2-2
D gene: NA
V gene: TRBV7-2
clone size: many
CDR3 protein: CASSAGRTTGELFF
CDR3 DNA: TGTGCCAGCAGCGCCGGGAGAACCACCGGGGAGCTGTTTTTT

J gene: TRBJ2-5
D gene: NA
V gene: TRBV20-1
clone size: many
CDR3 protein: CSAPASYGGRETQYF
CDR3 DNA: TGCAGTGCCCCCGCCTCGTATGGGGGGCGAGAGACCCAGTACTTC

J gene: TRBJ2-5
D gene: TRBD2
V gene: TRBV12-3/TRBV12-4
clone size: NA
CDR3 protein: CASSLLAGVNNEQYF
CDR3 DNA: TGTGCCAGCAGTTTACTAGCGGGAGTTAACAATGAGCAGTACTTC

J gene: TRBJ1-1
D gene: NA
V gene: TRBV14
clone size: many
CDR3 protein: CASSQELNSEAFF
CDR3 DNA: TGTGCCAGCAGCCAAGAGCTGAACAGTGAAGCTTTCTTT

J gene: TRBJ2-2
D gene: TRBD2
V gene: TRBV7-8
clone size: NA
CDR3 protein: CASSLGTSRAGELFF
CDR3 DNA: TGTGCCAGCAGCTTAGGGACTAGTCGGGCCGGGGAGCTGTTTTTT

J gene: TRBJ2-2
D gene: NA
V gene: TRBV7-9
clone size: many
CDR3 protein: CARSDSSNTGELFF
CDR3 DNA: TGTGCCAGGTCGGACTCTTCGAACACCGGGGAGCTGTTTTTT

J gene: TRBJ2-1
D gene: TRBD2
V gene: TRBV28
clone size: many
CDR3 protein: CASRAGTSGSNEQFF
CDR3 DNA: TGTGCCAGCAGGGCCGGGACTAGCGGGAGTAATGAGCAGTTCTTC

J gene: TRBJ2-5
D gene: NA
V gene: TRBV10-2
clone size: many
CDR3 protein: CASSESTGRETQYF
CDR3 DNA: TGCGCCAGCAGTGAGTCGACAGGGAGGGAGACCCAGTACTTC

J gene: TRBJ2-1
D gene: NA
V gene: TRBV6-2/TRBV6-3
clone size: few
CDR3 protein: CASSYPTKAGAWNEQFF
CDR3 DNA: TGTGCCAGCAGTTACCCAACCAAGGCGGGGGCATGGAATGAGCAGTTCTTC

J gene: TRBJ2-5
D gene: NA
V gene: TRBV3-1
clone size: many
CDR3 protein: CASSLSAGQETQYF
CDR3 DNA: TGTGCCAGCAGCCTCTCAGCGGGCCAAGAGACCCAGTACTTC

J gene: TRBJ1-3
D gene: NA
V gene: TRBV9
clone size: few
CDR3 protein: CASTRDGGNTIYF
CDR3 DNA: TGTGCCAGCACCCGGGACGGTGGAAACACCATATATTTT

J gene: TRBJ2-1
D gene: NA
V gene: TRBV2
clone size: many
CDR3 protein: CASRNWGLYNEQFF
CDR3 DNA: TGTGCCAGCAGAAACTGGGGTCTTTACAATGAGCAGTTCTTC

J gene: TRBJ2-1
D gene: NA
V gene: TRBV7-2
clone size: many
CDR3 protein: CASSLSAGPAAHEQFF
CDR3 DNA: TGTGCCAGCAGCTTATCGGCGGGGCCAGCCGCACATGAGCAGTTCTTC

J gene: TRBJ1-2
D gene: TRBD1
V gene: TRBV24-1
clone size: many
CDR3 protein: CATSARTGNYGYTF
CDR3 DNA: TGTGCCACCAGTGCCAGGACAGGGAACTATGGCTACACCTTC

J gene: TRBJ2-1
D gene: TRBD2
V gene: TRBV11-2
clone size: many
CDR3 protein: CASSLVPSGAGFNEQFF
CDR3 DNA: TGTGCCAGCAGCTTAGTCCCTAGCGGGGCAGGGTTCAATGAGCAGTTCTTC

J gene: TRBJ2-3
D gene: TRBD2
V gene: TRBV5-1
clone size: few
CDR3 protein: CASSLDHLGGGLDTQYF
CDR3 DNA: TGCGCCAGCAGCTTGGACCATTTGGGCGGGGGTTTAGATACGCAGTATTTT

J gene: TRBJ1-6
D gene: TRBD1
V gene: TRBV20-1
clone size: many
CDR3 protein: CSAQAGQGSRYNSPLHF
CDR3 DNA: TGCAGTGCGCAGGCGGGACAGGGGAGTCGTTATAATTCACCCCTCCACTTT

J gene: TRBJ2-1
D gene: TRBD2
V gene: TRBV6-1
clone size: NA
CDR3 protein: CASSLWASGRAYNEQFF
CDR3 DNA: TGTGCCAGCAGCCTATGGGCTAGCGGGAGGGCCTACAATGAGCAGTTCTTC

J gene: TRBJ2-5
D gene: NA
V gene: TRBV2
clone size: NA
CDR3 protein: CASSDEQEGSETQYF
CDR3 DNA: TGTGCCAGCAGTGATGAGCAGGAGGGATCGGAGACCCAGTACTTC

J gene: TRBJ2-7
D gene: NA
V gene: TRBV20-1
clone size: few
CDR3 protein: CSARTGQEQYF
CDR3 DNA: TGCAGTGCTAGAACAGGGCAAGAGCAGTACTTC

J gene: TRBJ2-2
D gene: TRBD2
V gene: TRBV20-1
clone size: NA
CDR3 protein: CSARGLAANTGELFF
CDR3 DNA: TGCAGTGCTAGAGGACTAGCGGCGAACACCGGGGAGCTGTTTTTT

J gene: TRBJ2-5
D gene: TRBD2
V gene: TRBV6-5
clone size: NA
CDR3 protein: CASSYPLAGTGETQYF
CDR3 DNA: TGTGCCAGCAGTTACCCACTAGCGGGAACGGGAGAGACCCAGTACTTC

J gene: TRBJ2-7
D gene: TRBD2
V gene: TRBV20-1
clone size: NA
CDR3 protein: CSAIQLETGTSGYYEQYF
CDR3 DNA: TGCAGTGCCATCCAACTAGAGACCGGGACTAGCGGCTATTACGAGCAGTACTTC